The source of this T cell receptor beta chain is a study of blood T cells in healthy people across ages (dated by TCRdb to 2013 to 2016). Regarding the study in general: In model experiments, template switching captured roughly one uniquely barcoded TCR beta cDNA molecule for every two T cells. The donors were split into four age groups: young (average about 15 years), middle-aged (around 40), aged (about 56) and long-lived (under 90). To track age-related changes in TCR beta repertoire diversity, the study relied on deep sequencing normalized with unique cDNA molecular identifiers. Two additional independent replicas of 1 million unique cDNA reads from the same blood draw were analyzed for two donors (one aged 18 to 30 and one aged 80 or older). To avoid experimental bias, donors of different ages were randomly spread across the sequencing lanes.

Trimming removed 6 bases from V and 3 bases from J; the gene matches leave 2 bases unexplained. The CDR3 sequence holds 14 residues, the cysteine and phenylalanine included. Only the CDR3 region is kept as DNA, spanning 42 bases read in frame from base 1. Receptor libraries were prepared by 5' RACE. Instrument on record: Illumina HiSeq 2500. A second PCR of roughly 6 to 11 cycles was run with a J-beta primer mix and a sample-barcoded 5' primer. A template-switch 5' adaptor carrying 12 random nucleotides introduced a unique molecular identifier onto each TCR beta cDNA molecule. At least 2.5 million CDR3-containing paired-end reads were obtained from each sample. First-strand cDNA synthesis was performed from all RNA using the Mint cDNA synthesis kit, with priming by a TRBC-specific oligonucleotide. Following uracil-DNA glycosylase treatment, all cDNA underwent a first 18-cycle PCR with the universal primers M1SS and BC2_uni_R. The original methods were these. Each sample was normalized by randomly selecting 1 million high-quality reads, each carrying a distinct molecular identifier. Instead of being binned into consensus sequences, reads that shared molecular identifiers were thrown out. CDR3 identification, clonotype clustering and error correction used MiTCR with a Q25 quality threshold and the strictest error-elimination algorithm. A nonparametric unseen species model with Euler transformation was used to estimate lower-bound total TCR beta diversity. In TCRdb, the public reads were trimmed at Q25 with fastp and aligned with MiXCR, with productive beta chains retained. CDR3 protein duplicates are merged, each entry listing the most common genes and DNA. TCRdb, rather than the study authors, made the V and J calls. The sample has around 600,000 distinct CDR3 sequences on record, 40% to 50% of them singletons. The ten largest account for roughly 25% of the sample.

Systemically healthy Caucasian individuals from Russia, around 39 in total and aged roughly 6 to 90 years, were included as donors. Around 9.8 milliliters of peripheral blood were collected from each donor into EDTA-treated Vacutainer tubes. Ficoll-Paque density-gradient centrifugation was used to isolate PBMCs, with at least 6.5 million per sample. Trizol reagent was used to extract total RNA from PBMCs, with at least 5 micrograms per sample. For every donor, flow cytometry on a PBMC aliquot measured the percentage of naive CD45RAhigh/CD27high T cells. Concerning this clonotype itself: The antigen it binds to is not known. Per-base qualities were not stored, and no clone one base away is much larger.

Overall results and qualifications from the work: Since profiling was done on bulk unsorted PBMCs, naive and antigen-experienced compartments could not be conclusively compared. There was a strong correlation between observed TCR beta diversity and the percentage of naive T cells measured by flow cytometry. Observed TCR beta diversity per million T cells fell roughly linearly with age, and a significant reduction was already apparent by age around 39. The long-lived group showed more naive CD4+ T cells, fewer expanded clones and increased TCR diversity than the aged group, suggesting age selection. Because the CMV infection status of the donors was unknown, age-related changes in expanded clonotypes may potentially have been confounded. Total diversity estimates from one million sequenced T cells were considered lower bounds and underestimates.

The receptor's source is a man older than 75 in good health. The V gene is TRBV12-3 or TRBV12-4 and the J gene is TRBJ2-1, and TRBD2 matches 10 of the central bases. Sequenced sample: blood. The CDR3 here reads CASRVAGGYNEQFF. The DNA sequence is TGTGCCAGCAGAGTAGCGGGAGGCTACAATGAGCAGTTCTTC.